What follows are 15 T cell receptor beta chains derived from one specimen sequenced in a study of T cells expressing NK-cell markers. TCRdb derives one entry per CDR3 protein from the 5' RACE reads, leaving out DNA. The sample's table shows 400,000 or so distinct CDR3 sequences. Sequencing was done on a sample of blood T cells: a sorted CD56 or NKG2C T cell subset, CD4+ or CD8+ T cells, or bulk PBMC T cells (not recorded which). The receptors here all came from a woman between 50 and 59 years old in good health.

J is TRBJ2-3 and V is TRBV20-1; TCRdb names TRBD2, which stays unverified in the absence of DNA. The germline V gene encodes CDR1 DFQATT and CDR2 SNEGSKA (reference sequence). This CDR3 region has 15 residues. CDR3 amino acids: CSARAPPTSGGTQYF.

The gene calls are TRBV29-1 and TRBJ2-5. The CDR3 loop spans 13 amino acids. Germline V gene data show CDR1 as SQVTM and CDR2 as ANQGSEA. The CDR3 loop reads CSVDGRQTGTQYF.

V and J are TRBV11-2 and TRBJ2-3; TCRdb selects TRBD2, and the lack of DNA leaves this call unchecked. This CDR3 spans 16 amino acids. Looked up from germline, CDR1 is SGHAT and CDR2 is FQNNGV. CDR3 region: CASSPPPAGVADTQYF.

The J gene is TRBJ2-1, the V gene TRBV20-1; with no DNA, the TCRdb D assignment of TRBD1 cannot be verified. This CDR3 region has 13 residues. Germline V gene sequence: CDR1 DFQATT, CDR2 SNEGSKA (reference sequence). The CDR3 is CSARGRVYNEQFF.

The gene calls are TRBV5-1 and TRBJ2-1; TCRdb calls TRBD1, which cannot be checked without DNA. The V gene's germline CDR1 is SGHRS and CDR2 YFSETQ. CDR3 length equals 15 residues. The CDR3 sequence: CASSSQGNAYNEQFF.

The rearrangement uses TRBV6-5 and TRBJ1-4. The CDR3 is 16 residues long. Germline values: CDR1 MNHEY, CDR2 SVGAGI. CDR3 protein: CASSYGGRRGTEKLFF.

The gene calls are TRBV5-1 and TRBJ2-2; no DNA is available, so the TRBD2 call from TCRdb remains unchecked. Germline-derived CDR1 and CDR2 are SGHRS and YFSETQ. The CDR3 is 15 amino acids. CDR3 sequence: CASSPTTKNTGELFF.

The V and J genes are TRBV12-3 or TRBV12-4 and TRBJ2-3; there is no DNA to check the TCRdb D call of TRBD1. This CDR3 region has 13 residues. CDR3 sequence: CASSRGVWDTQYF.

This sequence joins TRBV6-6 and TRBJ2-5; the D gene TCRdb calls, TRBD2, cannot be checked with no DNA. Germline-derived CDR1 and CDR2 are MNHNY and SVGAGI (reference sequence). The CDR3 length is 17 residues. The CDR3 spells CASTEGLARWGGETQYF.

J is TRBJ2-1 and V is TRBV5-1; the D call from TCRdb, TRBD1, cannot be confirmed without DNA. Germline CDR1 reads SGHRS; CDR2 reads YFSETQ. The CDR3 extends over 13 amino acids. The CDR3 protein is CASTGTEYNEQFF.

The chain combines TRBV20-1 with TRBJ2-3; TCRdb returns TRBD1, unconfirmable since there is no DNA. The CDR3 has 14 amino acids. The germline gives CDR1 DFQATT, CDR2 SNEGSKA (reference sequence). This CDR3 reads CSARWGWGADTQYF.

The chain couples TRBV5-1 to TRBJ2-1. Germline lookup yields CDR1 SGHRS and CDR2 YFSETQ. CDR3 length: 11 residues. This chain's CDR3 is CASSPNNEQFF.

Here the CDR3 reads CASSIAGANTGELFF. The V and J genes are TRBV19 and TRBJ2-2. The CDR3 runs 15 residues. Germline V gene data show CDR1 as LNHDA and CDR2 as SQIVND (reference sequence).

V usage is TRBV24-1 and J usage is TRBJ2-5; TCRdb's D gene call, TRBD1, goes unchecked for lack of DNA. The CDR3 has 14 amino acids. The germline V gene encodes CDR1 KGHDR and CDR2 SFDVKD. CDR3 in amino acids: CATSDFTGPETQYF.

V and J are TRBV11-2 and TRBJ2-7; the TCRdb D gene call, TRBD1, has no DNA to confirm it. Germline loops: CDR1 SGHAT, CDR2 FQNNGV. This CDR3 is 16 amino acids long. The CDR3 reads CASTLSSGSSSYEQYF.